Each of the 17 T cell receptor beta chains below was sequenced from the same sample in a study of neurological immune-mediated disorders. TCRdb processed the 5' RACE reads anew with MiXCR; each CDR3 protein has one entry. The sample has about 120,000 distinct CDR3 sequences, roughly 3.1% seen once. Sequencing used PBMCs. The receptors here all came from a woman aged 25 to 39 with multiple sclerosis.

This clonotype occurred many times. This chain links TRBV6-2 or TRBV6-3 with TRBJ1-5, with 8 bases identical to TRBD1. The V gene's germline CDR1 is MNHEY and CDR2 SVGEGT. The CDR3 runs to 16 residues. V was pared by 0 bases and J by 6 bases, with 7 bases of the junction left unmatched. This CDR3 reads CASSYSGGTGGQPQHF. In nucleotides, the CDR3 is TGTGCCAGCAGTTACTCTGGCGGGACAGGTGGTCAGCCCCAGCATTTT.

The sample holds many counts of this clonotype. The CDR3 DNA reads as TGTGCCAGCAGCTTAAGCAGGGGGACTGGAAACACCATATATTTT. It yields the protein CASSLSRGTGNTIYF. The gene calls are TRBV7-2 and TRBJ1-3; 7 nucleotides line up with TRBD1. The germline V gene has CDR1 SGHTA and CDR2 FQGNSA. This CDR3 spans 15 amino acids. The trim removed 2 bases at V and 2 bases at J, leaving 3 bases unmatched.

This clonotype was detected many times. The chain carries TRBV24-1 and TRBJ2-5; tentatively, D is TRBD2 (6 bases). The CDR3 is 17 residues long. V was cut by 3 bases and J by 2 bases, with 18 bases left in between. The germline V gene has CDR1 KGHDR and CDR2 SFDVKD. CDR3 nucleotides: TGTGCCACCAGTGATGGGACTGCCGGACCATGGCAAGAGACCCAGTACTTC. The encoded protein is CATSDGTAGPWQETQYF.

This clonotype was seen repeatedly, ten times or more. V usage is TRBV7-6 and J usage is TRBJ2-6; TRBD1 matches at 8 bases. V lost 3 bases, J lost 0 bases, and 10 bases stayed unmatched. The CDR3 runs 19 residues. The germline V gene encodes CDR1 SGHVS and CDR2 FNYEAQ. Here the CDR3 reads CASSLDTGTGLSGANVLTF. CDR3 nucleotide sequence: TGTGCCAGCAGCTTGGACACCGGGACAGGCCTCTCTGGGGCCAACGTCCTGACTTTC.

This clonotype was detected many times. This chain links TRBV5-1 with TRBJ1-3; D is uncertain. The CDR3 has 15 residues. CDR1 SGHRS and CDR2 YFSETQ come from the germline V gene. Deletions cut 0 bases from V and 4 bases from J, with 11 bases between. In nucleotides, the CDR3 is TGCGCCAGCAGCTTGGGATCGGGAGCCGGAAACACCATATATTTT. It encodes CASSLGSGAGNTIYF.

The table lists this clonotype with many counts. The V gene is TRBV20-1, the J gene TRBJ1-1, with D possibly TRBD1 on 6 matching bases. The CDR3 is made up of 14 amino acids. Trimming shortened V by 4 bases and J by 4 bases, and 16 bases separated the two germline ends. Germline V gene data show CDR1 as DFQATT and CDR2 as SNEGSKA (reference sequence). The DNA of the CDR3 is TGCAGTGCTAAGGGCGGTGGGGGCGGCACTGAAGCTTTCTTT. Amino acids: CSAKGGGGGTEAFF.

This clonotype has at least ten counts. This chain connects TRBV5-1 to TRBJ1-5; D perhaps matches TRBD1 (6 bases). The CDR3 sequence is 15 residues long. The ends were cut back, 4 bases at V and 0 bases at J, with 11 bases in the middle. Germline loops: CDR1 SGHRS, CDR2 YFSETQ. The CDR3 sequence is CASSVGANSNQPQHF. CDR3 nucleotide sequence: TGCGCCAGCAGCGTGGGGGCTAATAGCAATCAGCCCCAGCATTTT. The full variable domain, its missing parts supplied by reference TRBV5-1 and TRBJ1-5, is KAGVTQTPRYLIKTRGQQVTLSCSPISGHRSVSWYQQTPGQGLQFLFEYFSETQRNKGNFPGRFSGRQFSNSRSEMNVSTLELGDSALYLCASSVGANSNQPQHFGDGTRLSIL.

This clonotype was seen more than once but under ten times. The chain carries TRBV27 and TRBJ1-2, with a tentative D call TRBD1 (6 bases). The CDR3 is made up of 14 amino acids. Germline-derived CDR1 and CDR2 are MNHEY and SMNVEV (reference sequence). Trimming stripped 3 bases from V and 7 bases from J, with 15 bases between. Written as DNA, the CDR3 is TGTGCCAGCAGTTTCCGGGGGCGGGAAGGTGGCTACACCTTC. Its protein is CASSFRGREGGYTF.

There are many counts of this clonotype. The chain carries TRBV12-3 or TRBV12-4 and TRBJ1-1, with TRBD1 matching 10 bases. The J segment lost 5 bases and the V segment lost 6 bases, leaving 3 bases of the junction unmatched. The CDR3 runs to 13 residues. CDR3 coding DNA: TGTGCCAGCAGGGACAGGGGGTCGACTGAAGCTTTCTTT. Translating it yields CASRDRGSTEAFF.

This clonotype has at least ten counts. The V gene is TRBV20-1, the J gene TRBJ2-3; D gene uncertain. This CDR3 contains 13 residues. Germline V lookup: CDR1 DFQATT, CDR2 SNEGSKA (reference sequence). V dropped 6 bases and J dropped 0 bases, with 10 bases sitting between them. The CDR3 is CSAPPPSTDTQYF. As DNA, the CDR3 is TGCAGTGCGCCCCCACCCAGCACAGATACGCAGTATTTT.

At least ten counts were recorded for this clonotype. The chain combines TRBV6-1 with TRBJ2-1; a weak D match, TRBD1 (5 bases). The V and J ends lost 8 bases and 8 bases respectively, with 22 bases between them. Looked up from germline, CDR1 is MNHNS and CDR2 is SASEGT. CDR3 length equals 15 residues. The CDR3 DNA sequence: TGTGCCAGCCTCCGTGGCAGGGTGCGAGTAGATGAGCAGTTCTTC. This encodes CASLRGRVRVDEQFF.

In its sample, this clonotype was seen a few times. One end of the junction is discordant with germline, which a read error may explain. The V call is TRBV12-5, the J call TRBJ2-3, with D perhaps TRBD1 or TRBD2 (5 bases each). This CDR3 contains 17 residues. Germline-derived CDR1 and CDR2 are LGHNT and FRNRAP. Here the CDR3 DNA reads TGTGCTAGTGGTTTGGTTTTACGGGACCCGATCACAGATAAGCAGTATTTT. Translating gives CASGLVLRDPITDKQYF.

This clonotype has at least ten counts. The chain is built from TRBV9 and TRBJ2-5, with 7 bases aligning to TRBD2. V lost 0 bases and J lost 3; bases outside the gene matches: 8. This CDR3 has 16 residues. Germline CDR1 is SGDLS and CDR2 is YYNGEE. CDR3 sequence (DNA): TGTGCCAGCAGCGTAGCTGCGGGAGTTACGGAAGAGACCCAGTACTTC. This gives the protein CASSVAAGVTEETQYF.

A note on this clonotype: Since a much larger clone is just one base distant, this may be a read error. This chain joins TRBV7-9 and TRBJ2-7; D gene uncertain. Germline CDR1 and CDR2: SEHNR and FQNEAQ (reference sequence). Trimming removed 3 bases at V and 5 bases at J, with 5 bases between. The CDR3 is made up of 11 amino acids. The CDR3 protein is CASSFSHEQYF. CDR3 nucleotides: TGTGCCAGCAGCTTCAGCCACGAGCAGTACTTC.

The sample holds many counts of this clonotype. This rearrangement joins TRBV7-2 to TRBJ1-2; 9 nucleotides agree with TRBD1. J lost 1 base, V lost 1 base, and 1 base had no gene match. This CDR3 has 15 residues. The germline V gene encodes CDR1 SGHTA and CDR2 FQGNSA. The DNA for the CDR3 is TGTGCCAGCAGCTTAGGGGACAGGGATAACTATGGCTACACCTTC. Translating it yields CASSLGDRDNYGYTF.

This clonotype was seen many times. This chain links TRBV7-9 with TRBJ2-5; D is possibly TRBD1 (6 bases). The ends were cut back, 5 bases at V and 4 bases at J, with 14 bases in the middle. The germline CDR1 and CDR2 sequences are SEHNR and FQNEAQ (reference sequence). This CDR3 contains 14 residues. The CDR3 loop reads CASSTTQGRETQYF. The CDR3 DNA reads TGTGCCAGCAGCACCACCCAGGGGAGAGAGACCCAGTACTTC.

This clonotype came up many times. V is TRBV5-1 and J is TRBJ1-1; 7 bases align to TRBD1. This CDR3 contains 16 residues. Per germline, CDR1 SGHRS and CDR2 YFSETQ. V lost 4 bases and J lost 5; bases outside the gene matches: 14. CDR3 DNA sequence: TGCGCCAGCAGCCCTATTACCCCTGACAGGGCTACTGAAGCTTTCTTT. The encoded protein is CASSPITPDRATEAFF.